This TCR beta chain was sequenced during a study of blood T cell repertoires in COVID-19 (dated by TCRdb to 2020 to 2022). Context from the whole study: The collaborator samples originated in the United States, Italy and Spain and spanned the acute and convalescent phases of COVID-19. The material from the prospective study consisted of cDNA or gDNA derived from T cells, B-cell-depleted T cells, or PBMCs. Subjects who had been exposed to COVID-19, were actively infected with it, or had recovered from it provided the deeply sampled blood TCRbeta repertoires that made up the dataset. The repertoires were made available in a free public database intended to serve as a resource for research on the immune response to SARS-CoV-2. The samples were drawn from the first 160 participants of the ongoing ImmuneRACE study and from 1,254 subjects provided by 6 global collaborators. The sample metadata nearly always contained a de-identified subject ID, COVID-19 status, age in years and sex. Where available, HLA class I and class II types were obtained from metadata supplied by the sample provider rather than from assay-based typing. The paper's findings and limits, for the study overall: The amount of clinical and demographic metadata varied by source and participant and was provided uncurated.

Enrolling through a virtual design, the prospective study's participants ranged in age from about 18 to 89 years and lived across 24 United States geographic areas. In the prospective study, participants were assigned to cohorts based on the clinical history participants reported in a screening survey and a study questionnaire. ImmuneRACE Cohort 3 recovered participants were defined by two consecutive negative NP/OP PCR tests, healthcare professional clearance, or symptom resolution. In the prospective study, whole blood, serum and a nasopharyngeal or oropharyngeal swab were collected from each participant by mobile phlebotomists. Additional blood draws and questionnaires over an approximately two-month period could optionally be provided by prospective study participants. Before DNA extraction, prospective study blood samples were shipped either frozen or at room temperature. To note about this clone: Its antigen is currently not known. No per-base quality is available; no much larger clone lies one base away.

V sheds 5 bases and J sheds 6 bases, leaving 15 bases between their ends. Sequences SGHTA (CDR1) and FQGNSA (CDR2) are obtained from the germline V gene. From cysteine to phenylalanine, the CDR3 is 14 amino acids long. The sequence is cut down to CDR3 DNA, 42 bases in frame from base 1. The immunoSEQ Assay, a bias-controlled multiplex PCR, was used to amplify TCRbeta CDR3 regions from genomic DNA. The original pipeline was this. The number of nucleated cells in each sample was estimated from the amplification of reference gene primers within the assay. To quantify the absolute abundance of each unique TCRbeta CDR3 rearrangement, sequence reads were collapsed and filtered. For each sample, productive Simpson clonality was calculated as the square root of Simpson's diversity index across productive rearrangements. The source is immuneACCESS, and TCRdb retained only in-frame sequences with V and J called. Part of the clones is not carried over; for the studies checked, unresolved V genes explain less than half of this, and the remainder is unexplained. For V, J and clone size, that table is used; D and trimming come from the DNA. Within this sample are under 450,000 clones, with around four fifths of them counted one time only. The top ten clonotypes cover approximately 4.7% of the sample.

This sequence was found in a woman in her fifties or sixties who had recovered from COVID-19. This receptor chain uses TRBV7-2 and TRBJ2-3, with no confident D gene call. Sample: PBMCs or T cells enriched from blood (not recorded which). The CDR3 protein: CASSPARFRDTQYF. The DNA reads TGTGCCAGCAGCCCCGCTAGGTTCCGTGATACGCAGTATTTT.